This T cell receptor beta chain was sequenced in a study of Tregs in tolerant kidney transplant recipients. Some clones are missing from TCRdb's copy, which holds only in-frame ones; the method was immunoSEQ multiplex PCR. The sample carries tens of thousands of clones, more than 80% recorded once. This clone occurred a few times. The sequenced material came from CD8+ T cells from blood. This clonotype originated in a human donor in good health.

CDR3 bases: TGCGCCAGCAGCCAACCCGAGACATACAATGAGCAGTTCTTC. Its protein product is CASSQPETYNEQFF. The chain joins TRBV4-1 to TRBJ2-1, with D unclear. Germline CDR1 is MGHRA and CDR2 is YSYEKL. V was clipped by 2 bases and J by 4 bases, with 9 bases between them. CDR3 length: 14 amino acids.